This TCR beta chain appears in the sequencing data of a study of CD8+ T cells in alopecia areata. RNA was extracted and reverse transcribed into cDNA as the sequencing template. TCRdb keeps only in-frame clones here, not all; method: immunoSEQ multiplex PCR. The repertoire includes roughly 150,000 clones, 40% to 65% of them detected once, and roughly 21% sits in the top ten. Both peripheral blood and punch biopsies of lesional scalp skin were obtained from patients who had alopecia areata. Isolation of CD4+ and CD8+ T cells from PBMCs was achieved by sorting. V lost 0 bases, J lost 4 bases, and 4 bases stayed unmatched. CDR1 and CDR2 (germline): SGDLS, YYNGEE. The CDR3 spans 16 residues.

The material sequenced was CD8+ T cells sorted from blood, taken at week 0. This TCR came from a human donor with alopecia areata. This sequence joins TRBV9 and TRBJ2-2; 9 positions agree with TRBD1. Here the CDR3 reads CASSVVDRGSTGELFF. The CDR3 DNA is TGTGCCAGCAGCGTAGTCGACAGGGGGTCCACCGGGGAGCTGTTTTTT.